This is a list of T cell receptor beta chains from one sample in a study of blood T cell repertoires in COVID-19. Some clones are missing from TCRdb's copy, which holds only in-frame ones; the method was immunoSEQ multiplex PCR. Of about 150,000 clones in the sample, about 90% are singletons; the top ten hold under 0.6%. Sequencing was done on a sample of peripheral blood. These receptors all stem from a man aged 50 to 59 with acute or convalescent COVID-19. The CDR3 runs from the conserved cysteine through the conserved F or W. The D gene is left open where the match is weak. The size field is filled for only some rows; it gives once, few, many or a size class.

>TRBJ2-5|few|.|TRBV30
CAWSVLGTQYF
TGTGCCTGGAGTGTACTAGGGACCCAGTACTTC
>TRBJ1-1|once|.|TRBV19
CASSVPRAGRGTEAFF
TGTGCCAGTAGTGTCCCCCGCGCGGGTCGCGGGACTGAAGCTTTCTTT
>TRBJ2-2|.|.|TRBV11-2
CASSLAGSGTGELFF
TGTGCCAGCAGCTTAGCGGGGAGTGGCACCGGGGAGCTGTTTTTT
>TRBJ1-5|.|.|TRBV19
CASSMGQSNQPQHF
TGTGCCAGTAGTATGGGGCAAAGCAATCAGCCCCAGCATTTT
>TRBJ1-5|.|.|TRBV15
CATSRDLGGMGPQHF
TGTGCCACCAGCAGAGATCTGGGAGGAATGGGGCCCCAGCATTTT
>TRBJ2-3|.|.|TRBV18
CASTGELGTDTQYF
TGTGCCAGTACGGGGGAGTTGGGGACAGATACGCAGTATTTT
>TRBJ2-1|.|.|TRBV6-5
CASRSDNEQFF
TGTGCCAGCAGATCTGACAATGAGCAGTTCTTC
>TRBJ1-3|.|.|TRBV5-5
CASSLEYRAGNTIYF
TGTGCCAGCAGCTTGGAGTACAGGGCCGGAAACACCATATATTTT
>TRBJ1-6|.|.|TRBV6-1
CASSVRDILSSYNSPLHF
TGTGCCAGCAGTGTCCGGGACATCTTAAGCTCCTATAATTCACCCCTCCACTTT
>TRBJ2-7|.|TRBD1|TRBV6-5
CASSYSRDSRYYEQYF
TGTGCCAGCAGTTACTCGAGGGACAGCAGATACTACGAGCAGTACTTC
>TRBJ2-2|.|TRBD2|TRBV12-3/TRBV12-4
CAALAVRAGELFF
TGTGCCGCACTAGCGGTTAGGGCCGGGGAGCTGTTTTTT
>TRBJ1-5|once|.|TRBV18
CASSSKGDSNQPQHF
TGTGCCAGCTCATCAAAGGGGGATAGCAATCAGCCCCAGCATTTT
>TRBJ2-1|once|TRBD1|TRBV5-1
CASSLDGRGFMFF
TGCGCCAGCAGCTTGGATGGCAGGGGGTTTATGTTCTTC
>TRBJ1-6|.|.|TRBV5-4
CASSWTNSPLHF
TGTGCCAGCAGCTGGACAAATTCACCCCTCCACTTT
>TRBJ2-2|.|.|TRBV25-1
CASSVTGTGELFF
TGTGCCAGCAGTGTTACAGGGACCGGGGAGCTGTTTTTT
>TRBJ2-5|.|.|TRBV7-9
CASSRTGVETQYF
TGTGCCAGCAGCCGCACGGGGGTGGAGACCCAGTACTTC
>TRBJ2-6|.|.|TRBV7-3
CASSSRPGSGGANVLTF
TGTGCCAGCAGCTCCCGTCCCGGGTCTGGAGGGGCCAACGTCCTGACTTTC
>TRBJ1-1|.|.|TRBV5-6
CASSLAGEWNTEAFF
TGTGCCAGCAGCTTGGCAGGGGAATGGAACACTGAAGCTTTCTTT
>TRBJ2-7|.|.|TRBV24-1
CATSDLGSWGVEQYF
TGTGCCACCAGTGATTTAGGCAGTTGGGGGGTCGAGCAGTACTTC
>TRBJ2-6|.|.|TRBV30
CAWTRDFSGANVLTF
TGTGCCTGGACCAGGGACTTCTCTGGGGCCAACGTCCTGACTTTC
>TRBJ2-3|few|TRBD2|TRBV9
CASRPGRGVSTDTQYF
TGTGCCAGCAGGCCCGGGAGGGGGGTTAGCACAGATACGCAGTATTTT
>TRBJ1-2|.|TRBD1|TRBV27
CASSATGKYGYTF
TGTGCCAGCAGTGCGACAGGGAAATATGGCTACACCTTC
>TRBJ2-4|.|TRBD1|TRBV28
CASSFRQGASLAKNIQYF
TGTGCCAGCAGTTTCCGACAGGGGGCGTCTTTAGCCAAAAACATTCAGTACTTC
>TRBJ1-1|.|.|TRBV7-6
CASALTAGNTEAFF
TGTGCCAGCGCCCTCACGGCGGGGAACACTGAAGCTTTCTTT
>TRBJ2-7|few|.|TRBV28
CASRTTGKGSYEQYF
TGTGCCAGCAGAACCACTGGCAAGGGGTCCTACGAGCAGTACTTC
>TRBJ2-1|.|TRBD2|TRBV6-2/TRBV6-3
CASSYPTGALWTSDNEQFF
TGTGCCAGCAGTTACCCCACAGGTGCTCTTTGGACTAGCGACAATGAGCAGTTCTTC
>TRBJ2-1|once|TRBD2|TRBV6-1
CASSENERGSSYNEQFF
TGTGCCAGCAGTGAAAATGAGCGGGGGAGCTCCTACAATGAGCAGTTCTTC
>TRBJ2-7|.|.|TRBV2
CATPGVEGEQYF
TGTGCCACTCCCGGGGTGGAGGGCGAGCAGTACTTC
>TRBJ2-1|.|TRBD1|TRBV11-3
CASSLGWTGHSYNEQFF
TGTGCCAGCAGCTTAGGTTGGACAGGGCACTCCTACAATGAGCAGTTCTTC
>TRBJ2-7|.|TRBD1|TRBV11-2
CASRPLKGQGVLEQYF
TGTGCCAGCAGGCCTCTTAAGGGACAGGGGGTCCTGGAGCAGTACTTC
>TRBJ2-1|.|.|TRBV30
CAWSVTYNEQFF
TGTGCCTGGAGTGTAACTTACAATGAGCAGTTCTTC
>TRBJ1-2|.|TRBD1|TRBV7-2
CASSYPGDRGTARNYGYTF
TGTGCCAGCAGTTATCCCGGGGACAGGGGTACCGCACGGAACTATGGCTACACCTTC
>TRBJ1-5|.|TRBD1|TRBV19
CASSIGGQGAGGNQPQHF
TGTGCCAGTAGTATTGGGGGACAGGGTGCGGGGGGCAATCAGCCCCAGCATTTT
>TRBJ2-1|.|.|TRBV28
CASSLRQAGWNEQFF
TGTGCCAGCAGCTTGAGACAGGCCGGGTGGAATGAGCAGTTCTTC
>TRBJ1-6|.|.|TRBV30
CAWSVRDSSPLHF
TGTGCCTGGAGTGTAAGGGACTCGTCACCCCTCCACTTT
>TRBJ2-7|once|TRBD1|TRBV20-1
CSGQGYEQYF
TGCAGTGGACAGGGGTACGAGCAGTACTTC
>TRBJ1-5|.|.|TRBV28
CASSLLRRTLNQPQHF
TGTGCCAGCAGTTTATTGCGACGGACTCTGAATCAGCCCCAGCATTTT
>TRBJ1-1|.|.|TRBV6-5
CASRLSTGNTEAFF
TGTGCCAGCAGACTCTCGACAGGAAACACTGAAGCTTTCTTT
>TRBJ2-1|.|TRBD1|TRBV18
CASSPRDRVNNEQFF
TGTGCCAGCTCACCTCGGGACAGGGTTAATAATGAGCAGTTCTTC
>TRBJ2-3|.|TRBD2|TRBV6-2/TRBV6-3
CASSYPTVSGRAGADTQYF
TGTGCCAGCAGTTACCCGACCGTTAGCGGGAGGGCCGGGGCAGATACGCAGTATTTT
>TRBJ1-1|.|TRBD1|TRBV6-4
CASSDSRDSEAFF
TGTGCCAGCAGTGACTCGAGGGACAGTGAAGCTTTCTTT
>TRBJ1-1|.|.|TRBV9
CASSIGQAMNTEAFF
TGTGCCAGCAGCATTGGACAAGCAATGAACACTGAAGCTTTCTTT
>TRBJ1-1|.|.|TRBV12-5
CASGRGGNTEAFF
TGTGCTAGTGGTCGAGGGGGGAACACTGAAGCTTTCTTT
>TRBJ2-5|.|.|TRBV29-1
CSVEVLGETQYF
TGCAGCGTTGAAGTGCTCGGGGAGACCCAGTACTTC
>TRBJ1-4|.|TRBD1|TRBV14
CASSQGQAFNEKLFF
TGTGCCAGCAGCCAGGGACAGGCCTTTAATGAAAAACTGTTTTTT
>TRBJ1-6|.|.|TRBV30
CAWMGPYRGSPLHF
TGTGCCTGGATGGGCCCCTATCGGGGTTCACCCCTCCACTTT
>TRBJ1-2|.|TRBD1|TRBV3-1/TRBV3-2
CASSQPGTANYGYTF
TGTGCCAGCAGCCAACCCGGGACAGCTAACTATGGCTACACCTTC
>TRBJ1-4|.|.|TRBV7-8
CASSLGAVGRGSTNEKLFF
TGTGCCAGCAGCTTAGGGGCGGTGGGCAGGGGATCGACTAATGAAAAACTGTTTTTT
>TRBJ1-5|.|TRBD1|TRBV5-1
CASGQGPNQPQHF
TGCGCCAGCGGACAGGGTCCTAATCAGCCCCAGCATTTT
>TRBJ1-2|.|TRBD1|TRBV5-1
CASSLSPGTGGSGGYTF
TGCGCCAGCAGCTTGTCCCCCGGGACAGGGGGTTCTGGGGGCTACACCTTC
>TRBJ1-4|.|.|TRBV6-5
CASTGRGYHEKLFF
TGTGCCAGCACGGGACGGGGGTATCATGAAAAACTGTTTTTT